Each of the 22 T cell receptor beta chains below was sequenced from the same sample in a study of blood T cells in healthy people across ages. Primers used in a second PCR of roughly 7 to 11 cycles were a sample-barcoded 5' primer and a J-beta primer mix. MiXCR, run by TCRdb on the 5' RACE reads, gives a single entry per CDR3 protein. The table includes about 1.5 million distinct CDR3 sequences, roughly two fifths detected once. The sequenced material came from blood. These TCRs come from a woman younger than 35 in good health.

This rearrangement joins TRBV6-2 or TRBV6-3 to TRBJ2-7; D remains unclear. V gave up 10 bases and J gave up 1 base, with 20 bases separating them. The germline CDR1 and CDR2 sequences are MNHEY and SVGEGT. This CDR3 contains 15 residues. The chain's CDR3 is CATNRGDLGSYEQYF. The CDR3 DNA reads TGTGCCACCAACCGAGGAGACCTGGGATCCTACGAGCAGTACTTC.

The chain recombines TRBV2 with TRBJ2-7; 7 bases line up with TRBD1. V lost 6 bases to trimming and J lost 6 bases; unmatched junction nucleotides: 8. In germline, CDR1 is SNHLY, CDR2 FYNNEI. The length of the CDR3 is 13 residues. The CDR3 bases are TGTGCCAGCAGGGGCCGAGACAGGGTCGAGCAGTACTTC. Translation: CASRGRDRVEQYF.

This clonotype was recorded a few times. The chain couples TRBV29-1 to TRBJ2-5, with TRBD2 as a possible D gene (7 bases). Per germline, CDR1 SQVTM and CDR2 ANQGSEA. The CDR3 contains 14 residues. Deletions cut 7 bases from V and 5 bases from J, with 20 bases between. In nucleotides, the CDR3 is TGCAGCGCTCGGAGGGGGGGAACCCACGAGACCCAGTACTTC. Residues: CSARRGGTHETQYF.

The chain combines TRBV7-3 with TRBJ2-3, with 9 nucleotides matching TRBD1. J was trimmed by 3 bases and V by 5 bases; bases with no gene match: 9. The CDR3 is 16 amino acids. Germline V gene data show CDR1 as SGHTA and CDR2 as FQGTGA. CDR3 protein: CASSPRRGQGTDTQYF. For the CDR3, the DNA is TGTGCCAGCAGCCCCCGTAGGGGACAGGGTACAGATACGCAGTATTTT.

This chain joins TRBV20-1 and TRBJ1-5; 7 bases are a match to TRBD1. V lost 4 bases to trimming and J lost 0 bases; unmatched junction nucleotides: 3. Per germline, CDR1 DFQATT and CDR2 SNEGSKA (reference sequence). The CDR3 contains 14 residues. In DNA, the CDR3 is TGCAGTGCTAAGGGACAGTTTAGCAATCAGCCCCAGCATTTT. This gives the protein CSAKGQFSNQPQHF.

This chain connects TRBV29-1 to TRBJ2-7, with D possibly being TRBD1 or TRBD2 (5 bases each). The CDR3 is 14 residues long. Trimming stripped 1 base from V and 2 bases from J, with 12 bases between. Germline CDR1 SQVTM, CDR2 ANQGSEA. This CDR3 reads CSVEVGRGPYEQYF. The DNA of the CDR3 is TGCAGCGTTGAAGTAGGACGGGGACCCTACGAGCAGTACTTC.

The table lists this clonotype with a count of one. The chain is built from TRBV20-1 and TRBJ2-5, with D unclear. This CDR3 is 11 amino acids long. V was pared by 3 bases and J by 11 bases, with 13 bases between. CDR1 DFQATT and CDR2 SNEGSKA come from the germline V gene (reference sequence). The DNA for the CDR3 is TGCAGTGCTAGGTCCTCCGGGCAGCAGTACTTC. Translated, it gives CSARSSGQQYF.

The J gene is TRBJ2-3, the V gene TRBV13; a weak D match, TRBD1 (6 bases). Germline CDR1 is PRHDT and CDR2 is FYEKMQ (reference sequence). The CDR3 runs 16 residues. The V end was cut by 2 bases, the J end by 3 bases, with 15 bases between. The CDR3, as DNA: TGTGCCAGCAGCTTATCCTACAGGGTATCGACAGATACGCAGTATTTT. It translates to CASSLSYRVSTDTQYF. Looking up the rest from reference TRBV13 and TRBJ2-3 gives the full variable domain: AAGVIQSPRHLIKEKRETATLKCYPIPRHDTVYWYQQGPGQDPQFLISFYEKMQSDKGSIPDRFSAQQFSDYHSELNMSSLELGDSALYFCASSLSYRVSTDTQYFGPGTRLTVL.

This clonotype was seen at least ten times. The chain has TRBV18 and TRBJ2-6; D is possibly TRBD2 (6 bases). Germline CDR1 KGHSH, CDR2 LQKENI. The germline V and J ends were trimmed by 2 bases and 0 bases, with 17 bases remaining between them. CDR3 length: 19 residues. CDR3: CASSPAGLSPSSGANVLTF. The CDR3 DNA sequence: TGTGCCAGCTCACCAGCGGGGCTGTCACCGTCCTCTGGGGCCAACGTCCTGACTTTC.

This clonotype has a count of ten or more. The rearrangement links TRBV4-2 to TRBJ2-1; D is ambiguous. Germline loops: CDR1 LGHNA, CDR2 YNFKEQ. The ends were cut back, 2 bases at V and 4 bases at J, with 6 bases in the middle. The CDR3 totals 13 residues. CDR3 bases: TGTGCCAGCAGCCAACTAGAATACAATGAGCAGTTCTTC. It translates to CASSQLEYNEQFF.

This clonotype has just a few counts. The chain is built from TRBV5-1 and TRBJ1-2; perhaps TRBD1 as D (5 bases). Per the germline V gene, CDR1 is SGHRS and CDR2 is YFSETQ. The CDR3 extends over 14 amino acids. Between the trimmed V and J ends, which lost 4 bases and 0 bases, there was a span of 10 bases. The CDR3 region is CASSGQGPNYGYTF. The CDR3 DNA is TGCGCCAGCAGCGGGCAGGGACCTAACTATGGCTACACCTTC.

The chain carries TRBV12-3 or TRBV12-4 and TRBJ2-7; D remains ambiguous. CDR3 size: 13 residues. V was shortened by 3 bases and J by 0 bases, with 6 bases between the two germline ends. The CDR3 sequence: CASSLYISYEQYF. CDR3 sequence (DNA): TGTGCCAGCAGTTTGTACATCTCCTACGAGCAGTACTTC.

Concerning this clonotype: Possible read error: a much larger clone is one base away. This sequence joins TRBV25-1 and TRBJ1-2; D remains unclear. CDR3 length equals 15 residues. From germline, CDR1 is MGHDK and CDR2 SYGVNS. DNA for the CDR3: TGTGCCAACAGTGAATTAAGCGGGAACAACTATGGCTACACCTTC. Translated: CANSELSGNNYGYTF.

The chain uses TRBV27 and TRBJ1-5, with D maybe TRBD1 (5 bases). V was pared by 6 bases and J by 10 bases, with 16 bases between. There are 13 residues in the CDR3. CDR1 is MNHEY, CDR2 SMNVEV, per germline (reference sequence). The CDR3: CASSFLGAGPQHF. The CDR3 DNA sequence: TGTGCCAGCAGCTTCTTAGGGGCTGGTCCCCAGCATTTT.

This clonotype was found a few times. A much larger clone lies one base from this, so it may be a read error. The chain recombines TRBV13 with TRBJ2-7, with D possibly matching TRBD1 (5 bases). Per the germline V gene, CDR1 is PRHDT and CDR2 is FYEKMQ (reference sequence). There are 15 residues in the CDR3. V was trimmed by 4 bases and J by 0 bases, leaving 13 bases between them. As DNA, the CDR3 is TGTGCCAGCAGCTCCCCCCACACAGGCTCCTACGAGCAGTACTTC. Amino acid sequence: CASSSPHTGSYEQYF.

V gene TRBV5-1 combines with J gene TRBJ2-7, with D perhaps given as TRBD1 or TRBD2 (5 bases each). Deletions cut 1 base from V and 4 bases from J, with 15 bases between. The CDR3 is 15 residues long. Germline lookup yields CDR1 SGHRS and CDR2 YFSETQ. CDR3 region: CASSLMRGVLYEQYF. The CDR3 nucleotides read TGCGCCAGCAGCTTGATGAGGGGTGTCCTTTACGAGCAGTACTTC.

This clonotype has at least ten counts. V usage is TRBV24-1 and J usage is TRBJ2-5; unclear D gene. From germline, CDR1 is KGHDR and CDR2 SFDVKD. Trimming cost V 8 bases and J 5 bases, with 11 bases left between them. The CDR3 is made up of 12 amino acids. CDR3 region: CATNIYGETQYF. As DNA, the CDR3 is TGTGCCACCAATATCTACGGGGAGACCCAGTACTTC.

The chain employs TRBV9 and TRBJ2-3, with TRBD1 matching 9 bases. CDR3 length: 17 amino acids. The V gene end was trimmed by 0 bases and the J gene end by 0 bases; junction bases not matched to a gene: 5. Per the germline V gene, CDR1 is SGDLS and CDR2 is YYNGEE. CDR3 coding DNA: TGTGCCAGCAGCGTAGGGGGGACAGGGATGAGCACAGATACGCAGTATTTT. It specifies CASSVGGTGMSTDTQYF.

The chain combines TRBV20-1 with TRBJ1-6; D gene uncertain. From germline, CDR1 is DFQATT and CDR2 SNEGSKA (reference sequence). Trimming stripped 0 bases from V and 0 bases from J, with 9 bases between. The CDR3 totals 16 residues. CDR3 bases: TGCAGTGCTAGAGATTTAAGGACCTCCTATAATTCACCCCTCCACTTT. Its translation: CSARDLRTSYNSPLHF.

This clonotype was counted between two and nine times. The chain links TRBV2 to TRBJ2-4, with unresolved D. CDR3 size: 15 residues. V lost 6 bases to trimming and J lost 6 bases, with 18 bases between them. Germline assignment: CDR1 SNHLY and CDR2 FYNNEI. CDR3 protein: CASRAQRGSGNIQYF. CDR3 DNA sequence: TGTGCCAGCAGGGCACAACGTGGTTCGGGAAACATTCAGTACTTC.

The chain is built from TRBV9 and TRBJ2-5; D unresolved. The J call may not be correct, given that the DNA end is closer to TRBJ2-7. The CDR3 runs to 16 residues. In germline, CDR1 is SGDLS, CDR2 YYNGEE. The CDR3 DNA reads TGTGCCAGCAGCGTAGGTTATCGCACCAGCTCCTACGAGCAGTACTTC. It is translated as CASSVGYRTSSYEQYF.

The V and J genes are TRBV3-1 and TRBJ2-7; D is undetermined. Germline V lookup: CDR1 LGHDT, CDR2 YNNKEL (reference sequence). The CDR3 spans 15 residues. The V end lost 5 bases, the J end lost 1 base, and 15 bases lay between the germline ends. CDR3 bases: TGTGCCAGCAGCTACGTAGGACGCCAATCCTACGAGCAGTACTTC. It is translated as CASSYVGRQSYEQYF.